This paragraph reports one T cell receptor (beta chain). This specimen comes from a study of blood T cell repertoires in COVID-19. Overall study: Some COVID-19 samples were acute and others convalescent; all came from the United States, Italy and Spain. PBMCs, B-cell-depleted T cells, or T cells provided the cDNA or gDNA that made up the material.

Original methodology: Amplified reference gene primers provided the basis for estimating nucleated cell counts. TCRdb's table, derived via immunoSEQ multiplex PCR, lists solely in-frame clones and lacks some. V and J calls and clone size are copied from that table; D and trimming were computed from the DNA. This table has approximately 120,000 clones, around 83% appearing once. The sequenced material came from peripheral blood. This receptor was obtained from an elderly man with active or convalescent COVID-19.

CDR3 in amino acids: CASSLGGGNQPQHF. The DNA for the CDR3 is TGTGCCAGCAGCTTAGGGGGGGGCAATCAGCCCCAGCATTTT. The rearrangement joins TRBV5-4 to TRBJ1-5, with a possible D match to TRBD1 (6 bases). CDR3 length: 14 amino acids. Trimming removed 2 bases at V and 2 bases at J, with 8 bases between. In germline, CDR1 is SGHNT, CDR2 YYREEE (reference sequence).